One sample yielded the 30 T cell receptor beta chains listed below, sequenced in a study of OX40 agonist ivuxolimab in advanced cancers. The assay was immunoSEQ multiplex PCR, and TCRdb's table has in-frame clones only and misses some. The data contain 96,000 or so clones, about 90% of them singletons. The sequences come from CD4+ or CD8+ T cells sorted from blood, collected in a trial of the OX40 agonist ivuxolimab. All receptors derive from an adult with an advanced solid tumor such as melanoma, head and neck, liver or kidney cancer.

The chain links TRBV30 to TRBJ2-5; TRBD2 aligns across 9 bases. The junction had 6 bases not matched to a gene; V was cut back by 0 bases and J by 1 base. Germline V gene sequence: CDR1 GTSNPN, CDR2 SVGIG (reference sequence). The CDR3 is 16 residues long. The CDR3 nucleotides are TGTGCCTGGAGTGTACGCGGACTAGCGCCCCAAGAGACCCAGTACTTC. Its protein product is CAWSVRGLAPQETQYF.

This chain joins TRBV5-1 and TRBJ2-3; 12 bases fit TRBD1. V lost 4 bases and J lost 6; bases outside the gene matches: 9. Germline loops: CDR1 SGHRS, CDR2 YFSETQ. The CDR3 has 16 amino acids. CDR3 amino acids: CASSDTGQGAADTQYF. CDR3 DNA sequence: TGCGCCAGCAGCGATACGGGACAGGGGGCAGCCGATACGCAGTATTTT.

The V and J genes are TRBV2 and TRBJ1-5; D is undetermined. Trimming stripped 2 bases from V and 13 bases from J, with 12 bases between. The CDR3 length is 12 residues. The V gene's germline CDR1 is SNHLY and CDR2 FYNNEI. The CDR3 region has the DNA TGTGCCAGCAGTGAACTACAGAAACCTCAGCATTTT. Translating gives CASSELQKPQHF.

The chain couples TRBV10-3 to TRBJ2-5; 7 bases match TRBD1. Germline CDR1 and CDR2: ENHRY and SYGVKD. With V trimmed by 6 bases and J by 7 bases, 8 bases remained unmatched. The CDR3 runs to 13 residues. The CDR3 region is CAIRLGQEGTQYF. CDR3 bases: TGTGCCATCAGATTAGGACAGGAAGGGACCCAGTACTTC.

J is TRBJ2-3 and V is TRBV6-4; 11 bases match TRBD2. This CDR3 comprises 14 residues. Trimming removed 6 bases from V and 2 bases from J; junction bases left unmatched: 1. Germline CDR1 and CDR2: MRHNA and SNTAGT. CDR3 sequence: CASRLAGDTDTQYF. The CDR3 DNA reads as TGTGCCAGCAGACTAGCGGGAGACACAGATACGCAGTATTTT.

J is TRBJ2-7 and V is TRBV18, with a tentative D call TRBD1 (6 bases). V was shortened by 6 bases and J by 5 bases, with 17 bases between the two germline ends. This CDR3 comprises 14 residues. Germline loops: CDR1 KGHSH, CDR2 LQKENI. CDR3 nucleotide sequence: TGTGCCAGCTCCGAAGGCGGTACAGGGAACGAGCAGTACTTC. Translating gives CASSEGGTGNEQYF.

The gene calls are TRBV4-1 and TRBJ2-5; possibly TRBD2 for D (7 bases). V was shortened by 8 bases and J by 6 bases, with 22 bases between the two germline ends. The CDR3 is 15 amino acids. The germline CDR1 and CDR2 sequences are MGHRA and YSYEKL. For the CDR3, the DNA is TGCGCCAGCGGCGCAAGGGGGAGGGCCGACAAGACCCAGTACTTC. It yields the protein CASGARGRADKTQYF.

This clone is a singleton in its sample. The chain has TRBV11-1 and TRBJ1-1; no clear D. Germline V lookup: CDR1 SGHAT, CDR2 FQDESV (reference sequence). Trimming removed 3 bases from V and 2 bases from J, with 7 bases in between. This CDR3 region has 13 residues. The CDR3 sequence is CASSFTGNTEAFF. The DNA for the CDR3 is TGTGCCAGCAGCTTTACGGGAAACACTGAAGCTTTCTTT. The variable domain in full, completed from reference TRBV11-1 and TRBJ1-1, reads EAEVAQSPRYKITEKSQAVAFWCDPISGHATLYWYRQILGQGPELLVQFQDESVVDDSQLPKDRFSAERLKGVDSTLKIQPAELGDSAMYLCASSFTGNTEAFFGQGTRLTVV.

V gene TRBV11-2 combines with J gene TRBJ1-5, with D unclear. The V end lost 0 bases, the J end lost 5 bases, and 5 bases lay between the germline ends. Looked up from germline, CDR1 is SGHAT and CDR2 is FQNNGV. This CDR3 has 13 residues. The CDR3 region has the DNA TGTGCCAGCAGCTTAGACTGGGATCAGCCCCAGCATTTT. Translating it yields CASSLDWDQPQHF.

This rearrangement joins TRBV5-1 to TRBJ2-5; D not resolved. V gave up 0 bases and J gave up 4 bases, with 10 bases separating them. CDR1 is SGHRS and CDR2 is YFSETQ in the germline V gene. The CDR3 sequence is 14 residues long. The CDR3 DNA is TGCGCCAGCAGCTTGGCCCTAGATGCAGAGACCCAGTACTTC. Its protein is CASSLALDAETQYF.

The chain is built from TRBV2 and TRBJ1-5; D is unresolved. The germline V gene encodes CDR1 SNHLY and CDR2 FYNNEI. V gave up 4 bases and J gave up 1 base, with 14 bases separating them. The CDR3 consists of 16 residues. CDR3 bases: TGTGCCAGCAGTGCTTCTACAGCGGCCAGCAATCAGCCCCAGCATTTT. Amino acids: CASSASTAASNQPQHF.

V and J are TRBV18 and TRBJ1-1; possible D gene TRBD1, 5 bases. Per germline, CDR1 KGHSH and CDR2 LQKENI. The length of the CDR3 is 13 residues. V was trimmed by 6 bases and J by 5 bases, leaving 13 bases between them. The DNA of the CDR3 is TGTGCCAGCTCCCAGGGTGTTGAGACTGAAGCTTTCTTT. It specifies CASSQGVETEAFF. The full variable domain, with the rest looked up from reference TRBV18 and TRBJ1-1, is NAGVMQNPRHLVRRRGQEARLRCSPMKGHSHVYWYRQLPEEGLKFMVYLQKENIIDESGMPKERFSAEFPKEGPSILRIQQVVRGDSAAYFCASSQGVETEAFFGQGTRLTVV.

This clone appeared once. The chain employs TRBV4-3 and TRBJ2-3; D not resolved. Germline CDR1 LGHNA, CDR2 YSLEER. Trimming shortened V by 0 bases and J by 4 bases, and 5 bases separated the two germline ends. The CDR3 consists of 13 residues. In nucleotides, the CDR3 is TGCGCCAGCAGCCAAGACGGACCAGATACGCAGTATTTT. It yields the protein CASSQDGPDTQYF.

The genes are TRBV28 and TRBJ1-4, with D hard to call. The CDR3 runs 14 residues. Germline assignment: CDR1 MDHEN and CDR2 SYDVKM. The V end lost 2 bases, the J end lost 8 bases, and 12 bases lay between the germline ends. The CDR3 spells CASSLTGFPEKLFF. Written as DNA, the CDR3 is TGTGCCAGCAGTTTAACGGGTTTTCCGGAAAAACTGTTTTTT.

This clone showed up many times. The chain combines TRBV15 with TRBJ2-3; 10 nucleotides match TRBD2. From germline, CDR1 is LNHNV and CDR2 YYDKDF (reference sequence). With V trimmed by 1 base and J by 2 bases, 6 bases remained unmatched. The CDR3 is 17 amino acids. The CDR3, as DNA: TGTGCCACCAGCAGAGTGGCTAGCGGGAGCCCCACAGATACGCAGTATTTT. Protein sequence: CATSRVASGSPTDTQYF.

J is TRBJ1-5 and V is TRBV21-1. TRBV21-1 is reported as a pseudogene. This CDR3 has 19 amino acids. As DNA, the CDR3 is TGTGCCAGCAGCAAAGCGCTCTGGGGGACTTCATACGGCAATCAGCCCCAGCATTTT. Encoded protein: CASSKALWGTSYGNQPQHF.

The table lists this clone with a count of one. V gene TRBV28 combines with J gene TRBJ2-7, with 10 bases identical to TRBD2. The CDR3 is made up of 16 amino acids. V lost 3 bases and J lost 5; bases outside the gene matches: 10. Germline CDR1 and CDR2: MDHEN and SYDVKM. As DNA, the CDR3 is TGTGCCAGCAGTTTCCCTCAGCGGGAGGGCCCAAACGAGCAGTACTTC. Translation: CASSFPQREGPNEQYF.

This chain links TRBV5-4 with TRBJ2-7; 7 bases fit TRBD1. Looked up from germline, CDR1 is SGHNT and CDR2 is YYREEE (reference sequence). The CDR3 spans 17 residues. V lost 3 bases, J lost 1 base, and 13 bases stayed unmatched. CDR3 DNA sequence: TGTGCCAGCAGCTCCCCAACCGACAGGGCGCGGTCCTACGAGCAGTACTTC. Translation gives CASSSPTDRARSYEQYF.

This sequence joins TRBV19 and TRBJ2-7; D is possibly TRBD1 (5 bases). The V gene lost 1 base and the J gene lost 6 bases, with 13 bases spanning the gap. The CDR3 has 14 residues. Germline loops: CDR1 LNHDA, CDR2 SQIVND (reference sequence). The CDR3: CASSIGAGHGEQYF. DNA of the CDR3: TGTGCCAGTAGTATAGGGGCAGGGCATGGCGAGCAGTACTTC.

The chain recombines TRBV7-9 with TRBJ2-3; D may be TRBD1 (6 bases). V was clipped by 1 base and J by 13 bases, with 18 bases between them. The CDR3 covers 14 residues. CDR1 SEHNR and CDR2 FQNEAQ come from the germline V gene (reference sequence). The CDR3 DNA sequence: TGTGCCAGCAGCTTAGTAGCCAGGGGACCGAAAGAGTATTTT. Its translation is CASSLVARGPKEYF.

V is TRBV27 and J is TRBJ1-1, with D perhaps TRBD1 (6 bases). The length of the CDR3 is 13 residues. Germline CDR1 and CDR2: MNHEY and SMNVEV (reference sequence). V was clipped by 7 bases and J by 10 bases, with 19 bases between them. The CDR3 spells CASKGVGDRAAFF. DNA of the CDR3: TGTGCCAGCAAGGGGGTTGGTGATCGGGCAGCTTTCTTT.

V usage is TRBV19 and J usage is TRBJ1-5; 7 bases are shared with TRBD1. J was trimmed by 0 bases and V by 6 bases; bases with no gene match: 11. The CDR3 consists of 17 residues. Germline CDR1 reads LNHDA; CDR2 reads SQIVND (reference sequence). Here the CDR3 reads CASSRGAGGNSNQPQHF. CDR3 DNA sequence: TGTGCCAGTAGCCGAGGGGCAGGGGGAAATAGCAATCAGCCCCAGCATTTT.

The CDR3 sequence is CASSQSRAYGYTF. CDR3 DNA sequence: TGCGCCAGCAGCCAATCCCGGGCCTATGGCTACACCTTC. The chain recombines TRBV4-3 with TRBJ1-2, with unresolved D. The CDR3 is 13 amino acids. V was cut by 2 bases and J by 4 bases, with 8 bases left in between. Per the germline V gene, CDR1 is LGHNA and CDR2 is YSLEER.

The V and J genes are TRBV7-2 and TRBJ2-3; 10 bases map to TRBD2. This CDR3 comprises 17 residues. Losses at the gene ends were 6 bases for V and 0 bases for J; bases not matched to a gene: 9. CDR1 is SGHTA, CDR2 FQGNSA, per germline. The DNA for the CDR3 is TGTGCCAGCAGGTCCGTGGGACTAGCGAGCAGCACAGATACGCAGTATTTT. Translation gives CASRSVGLASSTDTQYF.

The DNA for the CDR3 is TGTGCCAGCAGCTTAGGGGGACTAGCGGACCTCATTGCCTACGAGCAGTACTTC. Its translation: CASSLGGLADLIAYEQYF. This sequence joins TRBV7-2 and TRBJ2-7, with 11 bases aligning to TRBD2. The CDR3 runs to 18 residues. Germline V CDR1 and CDR2: SGHTA, FQGNSA. J was trimmed by 2 bases and V by 1 base; bases with no gene match: 10.

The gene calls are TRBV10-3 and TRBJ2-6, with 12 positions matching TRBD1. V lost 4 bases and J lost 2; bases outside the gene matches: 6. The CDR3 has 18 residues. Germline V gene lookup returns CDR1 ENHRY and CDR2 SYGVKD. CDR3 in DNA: TGTGCCATCAGTGTTGCGGGGACAGGGGGCGCTGGGGCCAACGTCCTGACTTTC. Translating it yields CAISVAGTGGAGANVLTF.

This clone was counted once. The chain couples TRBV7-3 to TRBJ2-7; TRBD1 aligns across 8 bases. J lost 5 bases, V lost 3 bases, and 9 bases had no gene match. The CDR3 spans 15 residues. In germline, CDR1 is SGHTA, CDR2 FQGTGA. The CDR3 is CASSLGTGLLNEQYF. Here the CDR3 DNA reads TGTGCCAGCAGCTTGGGGACAGGTCTTTTGAACGAGCAGTACTTC.

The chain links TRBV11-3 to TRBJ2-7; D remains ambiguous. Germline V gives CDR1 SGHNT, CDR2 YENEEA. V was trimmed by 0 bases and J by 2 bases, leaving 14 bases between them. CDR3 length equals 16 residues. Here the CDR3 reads CASSLDSRYRTYEQYF. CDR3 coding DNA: TGTGCCAGCAGCTTAGATTCCAGGTATCGGACCTACGAGCAGTACTTC.

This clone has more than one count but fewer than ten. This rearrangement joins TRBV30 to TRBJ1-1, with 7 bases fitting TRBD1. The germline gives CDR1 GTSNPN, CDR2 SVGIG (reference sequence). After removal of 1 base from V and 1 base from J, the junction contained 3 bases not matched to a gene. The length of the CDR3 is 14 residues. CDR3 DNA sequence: TGTGCCTGGAGTGGGGACAGAAGGAACACTGAAGCTTTCTTT. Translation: CAWSGDRRNTEAFF.

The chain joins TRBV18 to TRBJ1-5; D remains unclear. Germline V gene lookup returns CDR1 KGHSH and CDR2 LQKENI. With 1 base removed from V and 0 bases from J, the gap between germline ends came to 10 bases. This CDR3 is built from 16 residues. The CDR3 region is CASSPQSGNSNQPQHF. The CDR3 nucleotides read TGTGCCAGCTCACCACAGAGCGGGAATAGCAATCAGCCCCAGCATTTT.